This T cell receptor (beta chain) stems from a study of blood T cell repertoires in COVID-19. Study at large: Samples taken during acute and convalescent COVID-19 were collected in the United States, Italy and Spain.

Only in-frame clones appear in the TCRdb table, and some are missing; sequencing was by immunoSEQ multiplex PCR. The profile covers some 380,000 clones, with approximately 85% appearing a single time and roughly 2% taken by the ten largest. The cohort comprised adults aged roughly 18 to 95 years residing in about two dozen US areas. Clinical history as reported by participants underpinned cohort assignment. This CDR3 contains 19 residues. In germline, CDR1 is PRHDT, CDR2 FYEKMQ (reference sequence). The V gene end was trimmed by 4 bases and the J gene end by 0 bases; junction bases not matched to a gene: 13.

Sequencing was carried out using PBMCs or T cells enriched from blood (not recorded which). The genes are TRBV13 and TRBJ2-7, with TRBD2 matching 12 bases. This clonotype originated in a woman aged 40-49 years with acute COVID-19. CDR3 loop: CASSSSPTSGGPYSYEQYF. In DNA, the CDR3 is TGTGCCAGCAGCTCCTCTCCGACTAGCGGGGGCCCCTACTCCTACGAGCAGTACTTC.